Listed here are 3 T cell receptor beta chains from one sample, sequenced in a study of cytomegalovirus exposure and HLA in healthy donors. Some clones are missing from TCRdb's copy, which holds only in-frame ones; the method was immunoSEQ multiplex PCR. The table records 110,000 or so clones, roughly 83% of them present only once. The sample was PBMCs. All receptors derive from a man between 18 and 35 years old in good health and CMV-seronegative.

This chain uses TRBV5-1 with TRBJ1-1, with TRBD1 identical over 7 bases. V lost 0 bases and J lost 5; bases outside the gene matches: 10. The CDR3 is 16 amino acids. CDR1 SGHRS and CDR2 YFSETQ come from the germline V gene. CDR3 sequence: CASSLARGSSYTEAFF. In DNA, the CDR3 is TGCGCCAGCAGCTTGGCCAGGGGGTCAAGTTATACTGAAGCTTTCTTT.

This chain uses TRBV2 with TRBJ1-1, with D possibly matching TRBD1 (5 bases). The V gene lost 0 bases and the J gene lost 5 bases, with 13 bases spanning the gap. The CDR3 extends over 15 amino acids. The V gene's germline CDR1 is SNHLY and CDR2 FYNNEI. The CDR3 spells CASSEAWAGKTEAFF. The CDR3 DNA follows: TGTGCCAGCAGTGAAGCCTGGGCAGGGAAAACTGAAGCTTTCTTT. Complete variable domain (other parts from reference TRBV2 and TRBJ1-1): EPEVTQTPSHQVTQMGQEVILRCVPISNHLYFYWYRQILGQKVEFLVSFYNNEISEKSEIFDDQFSVERPDGSNFTLKIRSTKLEDSAMYFCASSEAWAGKTEAFFGQGTRLTVV.

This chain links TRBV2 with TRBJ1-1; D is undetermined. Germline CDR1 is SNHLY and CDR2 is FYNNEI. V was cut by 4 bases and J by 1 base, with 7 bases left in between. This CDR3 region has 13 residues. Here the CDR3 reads CASSGQPNTEAFF. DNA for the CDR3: TGTGCCAGCAGTGGGCAACCGAACACTGAAGCTTTCTTT. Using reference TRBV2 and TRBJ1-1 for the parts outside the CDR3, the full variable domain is EPEVTQTPSHQVTQMGQEVILRCVPISNHLYFYWYRQILGQKVEFLVSFYNNEISEKSEIFDDQFSVERPDGSNFTLKIRSTKLEDSAMYFCASSGQPNTEAFFGQGTRLTVV.